The sequence of this T cell receptor beta chain was determined in a study of cytomegalovirus exposure and HLA in healthy donors. About the study: Genetic ancestry analysis placed around 76% of the 300 to 500 donors that were genotyped in the Caucasian-associated cluster.

Trimming took off 3 bases at V and 6 bases at J, with 6 bases between the two ends. Germline loops: CDR1 LGHNT, CDR2 FRNRAP. The CDR3 loop spans 11 amino acids. The study ran its PCR with 60 Vbeta and 13 Jbeta primers. Here immunoSEQ multiplex PCR was the method, and the copy in TCRdb shows in-frame clones only, minus some. The table lists about 120,000 clones, 80% to 85% of them singletons. The sequence derives from a middle-aged woman in good health and CMV-seronegative. Sequencing used PBMCs. The rearrangement uses TRBV12-5 and TRBJ2-7, with D possibly being TRBD1 (5 bases). The CDR3 spells CASGLGVEQYF. Written as DNA, the CDR3 is TGTGCTAGTGGTTTAGGGGTCGAGCAGTACTTC.